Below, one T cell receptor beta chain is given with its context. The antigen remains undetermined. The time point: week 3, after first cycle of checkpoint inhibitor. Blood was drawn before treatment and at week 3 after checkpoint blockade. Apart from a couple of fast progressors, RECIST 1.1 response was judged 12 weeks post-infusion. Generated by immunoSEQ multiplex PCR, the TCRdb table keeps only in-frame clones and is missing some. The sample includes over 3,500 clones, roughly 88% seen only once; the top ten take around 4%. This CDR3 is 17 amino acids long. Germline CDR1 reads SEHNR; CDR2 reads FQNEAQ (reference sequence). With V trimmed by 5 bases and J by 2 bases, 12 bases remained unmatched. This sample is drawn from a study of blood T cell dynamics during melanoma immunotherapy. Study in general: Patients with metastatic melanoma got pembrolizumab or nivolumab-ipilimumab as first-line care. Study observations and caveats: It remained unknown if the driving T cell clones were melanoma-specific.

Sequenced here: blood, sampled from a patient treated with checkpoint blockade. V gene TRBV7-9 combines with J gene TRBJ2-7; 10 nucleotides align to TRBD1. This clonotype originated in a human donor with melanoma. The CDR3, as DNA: TGTGCCAGCAGCCGTCCCGGGACAGGGGCCAACACCTACGAGCAGTACTTC. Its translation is CASSRPGTGANTYEQYF. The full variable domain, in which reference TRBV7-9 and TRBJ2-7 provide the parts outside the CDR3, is DTGVSQNPRHKITKRGQNVTFRCDPISEHNRLYWYRQTLGQGPEFLTYFQNEAQLEKSRLLSDRFSAERPKGSFSTLEIQRTEQGDSAMYLCASSRPGTGANTYEQYFGPGTRLTVT.